What follows are 11 T cell receptor beta chains derived from one specimen sequenced in a study of T cells in tuberculosis (dated by TCRdb to the late 2010s). Libraries were made using the immunoSEQ multiplex PCR assay. Not all clones reach the TCRdb copy of this immuneACCESS table, which keeps in-frame sequences only. Checked studies attribute under half of the gap to unresolved V genes and leave the rest unexplained. This sample comprises about 43,000 clones, approximately 94% of them detected only once. Under 2% of the sample is taken by the ten largest. Sample: PBMCs. The receptors shown here come from a donor between 10 and 29 years old with latent tuberculosis or without tuberculosis infection. Some clones in this sample may be carry-over from other donors' samples.

This clone was seen only once. This rearrangement joins TRBV7-8 to TRBJ1-5, with 9 nucleotides matching TRBD1. The CDR3 is 17 amino acids. Germline V lookup: CDR1 SGHVS, CDR2 FQNEAQ. The J segment lost 0 bases and the V segment lost 3 bases, leaving 6 bases of the junction unmatched. The CDR3 sequence: CASSFSVGQGSNQPQHF. CDR3 nucleotide sequence: TGTGCCAGCAGCTTTAGTGTGGGACAGGGTAGCAATCAGCCCCAGCATTTT.

This rearrangement joins TRBV28 to TRBJ2-1; 9 bases line up with TRBD2. CDR3 size: 15 residues. Germline CDR1 MDHEN, CDR2 SYDVKM. J gave up 4 bases and V 6 bases, and 7 bases lay outside the gene matches. The CDR3 loop reads CASSGQRGVYNEQFF. CDR3 bases: TGTGCCAGCAGCGGCCAGCGGGGGGTTTACAATGAGCAGTTCTTC.

This clone was counted a few times. This rearrangement joins TRBV7-6 to TRBJ2-1; D not resolved. The CDR3 sequence is 11 residues long. With 4 bases removed from V and 6 bases from J, the gap between germline ends came to 4 bases. Germline assignment: CDR1 SGHVS and CDR2 FNYEAQ. The CDR3 loop is CASSSRNEQFF. Written as DNA, the CDR3 is TGTGCCAGCAGCTCTCGCAATGAGCAGTTCTTC.

The chain is built from TRBV11-1 and TRBJ2-3; D may be TRBD1 (6 bases). Per germline, CDR1 SGHAT and CDR2 FQDESV (reference sequence). The CDR3 consists of 15 residues. V lost 5 bases and J 3 bases, leaving 15 bases between the germline ends. The CDR3 nucleotides read TGTGCCAGCAGCCTAGGGGGAGCAGATACAGATACGCAGTATTTT. As protein: CASSLGGADTDTQYF.

This clone was observed a single time. The V gene is TRBV4-2, the J gene TRBJ2-3, with D uncertain. Deletions cut 7 bases from V and 1 base from J, with 9 bases between. CDR3 length: 13 amino acids. The germline V gene has CDR1 LGHNA and CDR2 YNFKEQ. CDR3 nucleotides: TGTGCCAGCAATATGGGCGGCACAGATACGCAGTATTTT. It yields the protein CASNMGGTDTQYF.

This rearrangement joins TRBV6-6 to TRBJ2-7; 11 positions match TRBD2. Germline CDR1 reads MNHNY; CDR2 reads SVGAGI (reference sequence). CDR3 length: 13 residues. Trimming cost V 6 bases and J 6 bases; bases outside gene matches: 4. This CDR3 is CASRVTSGIEQYF. DNA for the CDR3: TGTGCCAGCAGGGTGACTAGCGGGATCGAGCAGTACTTC.

V gene TRBV7-8 combines with J gene TRBJ2-7; 10 bases agree with TRBD2. J gave up 2 bases and V 4 bases, and 8 bases lay outside the gene matches. Germline assignment: CDR1 SGHVS and CDR2 FQNEAQ. The CDR3 contains 16 residues. The CDR3 spells CASSWARLAGAYEQYF. The CDR3 DNA follows: TGTGCCAGCAGCTGGGCCCGACTAGCGGGCGCCTACGAGCAGTACTTC.

The genes are TRBV7-2 and TRBJ2-3, with D perhaps TRBD2 (7 bases). Looked up from germline, CDR1 is SGHTA and CDR2 is FQGNSA. The CDR3 runs 17 residues. The ends were cut back, 5 bases at V and 1 base at J, with 19 bases in the middle. The DNA of the CDR3 is TGTGCCAGCAGCCCCTTCCGGGGGGCGCCCGGCACAGATACGCAGTATTTT. Amino acid sequence: CASSPFRGAPGTDTQYF.

The sample holds one count of this clone. This chain connects TRBV28 to TRBJ2-7; TRBD2 matches 8 bases. Germline V gene sequence: CDR1 MDHEN, CDR2 SYDVKM. The CDR3 is made up of 15 amino acids. After removal of 6 bases from V and 0 bases from J, the junction contained 7 bases not matched to a gene. CDR3 loop: CASRSLGLASYEQYF. In DNA form, the CDR3 reads TGTGCCAGCAGGTCGCTAGGACTAGCCTCCTACGAGCAGTACTTC.

The gene calls are TRBV30 and TRBJ1-3, with a tentative D call TRBD1 (6 bases). Trimming removed 7 bases from V and 0 bases from J, with 16 bases in between. This CDR3 comprises 15 residues. Germline CDR1 is GTSNPN and CDR2 is SVGIG (reference sequence). As DNA, the CDR3 is TGTGCCTCCGACCCGGGACACCACTCTGGAAACACCATATATTTT. It translates to CASDPGHHSGNTIYF.

V usage is TRBV20-1 and J usage is TRBJ2-7; D is ambiguous. With 3 bases removed from V and 3 bases from J, the gap between germline ends came to 6 bases. The CDR3 contains 11 residues. Germline loops: CDR1 DFQATT, CDR2 SNEGSKA (reference sequence). The CDR3 sequence: CSASHSYEQYF. The DNA of the CDR3 is TGCAGTGCTAGCCACAGCTACGAGCAGTACTTC.